This TCR beta chain was sequenced for a study of T cell repertoires and Cas9 in healthy adults (dated by TCRdb to 2017 to 2018). About the study as a whole: SpCas9-reactive T cells were characterized for multi-effector potency, cytotoxicity and lineage determination within the CD4 and CD8 compartments. The study examined preexisting T cell immunity against the Streptococcus pyogenes Cas9 nuclease (SpCas9) used in CRISPR gene editing.

Donors were healthy humans. Study-level results and caveats: In vitro, SpCas9-reactive regulatory T cells were reported to reduce the proliferation and function of SpCas9-reactive effector T cells.

As for this clone: Its antigen is still unknown. One base away there is no much larger clone; base qualities are not given.

Including cysteine and phenylalanine, the CDR3 has 16 amino acids. The CDR3 DNA has 48 bases and is translated from base 1. The library relied on the immunoSEQ multiplex PCR assay. TCRdb retrieved this table from immuneACCESS and kept in-frame rearrangements only. Not all clones are present; in checked studies, unresolved V genes account for under half, and no reason is known for the remainder. This sample lists approximately 21,000 clones; under 95% were detected once. About 0.69% of the sample is held by the ten biggest clonotypes. This clonotype was obtained from a human donor in good health. The sequencing input was CD4+ effector T cells (CD127+, CD25-, CD137-, CD154-) from PBMCs; culture status not recorded. The rearrangement combines TRBV21-1 with TRBJ1-2. TRBV21-1 constitutes a pseudogene. The sequenced DNA is TGTGCCAGCAGCTCGGGAAGGACCCCCTATGGCGGTGGCTACACCTTC. It specifies CASSSGRTPYGGGYTF.